The present T cell receptor (beta chain) was sequenced within a study of blood T cell repertoires in COVID-19. Study-wide context: Some COVID-19 samples were acute and others convalescent; all came from the United States, Italy and Spain. The analysed material was cDNA or gDNA that came from T cells, B-cell-depleted T cells, or PBMCs.

Authors' analysis steps: Estimated nucleated cell counts came from reference gene primer amplification. Profiled with immunoSEQ multiplex PCR; TCRdb holds only in-frame clones, not every one. V, J and clone size reflect that table, while D and trimming were determined from the DNA. Found here are 95,000 to 100,000 clones, 90% to 95% of them singletons; the top ten hold 15% to 20%. V lost 6 bases and J 4 bases, leaving 16 bases between the germline ends. Looked up from germline, CDR1 is SGHAT and CDR2 is FQNNGV. This CDR3 region has 15 residues. The sequence was obtained from a man in his fifties or sixties with acute or convalescent COVID-19. Sequencing was performed on peripheral blood. The genes are TRBV11-2 and TRBJ2-1, with D maybe TRBD1 (6 bases). CDR3: CASSLVWTAYNEQFF. The CDR3 region has the DNA TGTGCCAGCAGTCTAGTTTGGACAGCATACAATGAGCAGTTCTTC.